This TCR beta chain was profiled in a study of beta chain features in type 1 diabetes. TCRB transcripts that were expressed got sequenced, as all of the isolated RNA had been reverse transcribed. Sequencing used immunoSEQ multiplex PCR; TCRdb keeps in-frame clones, though not all of them. In the table there are roughly 150,000 clones, approximately 8.4% of which are singletons. This clone was seen a few times. V lost 2 bases and J 2 bases, leaving 8 bases between the germline ends. CDR3 size: 14 residues. Germline loops: CDR1 SGHNT, CDR2 YYREEE (reference sequence). The sequence derives from a woman aged 18-35 years in good health. Sequenced input: central memory CD4+ T cells from blood. The chain has TRBV5-4 and TRBJ2-1; TRBD1 might be the D (5 bases). The CDR3 loop reads CASSFGRAYNEQFF. As DNA, the CDR3 is TGTGCCAGCAGCTTCGGCAGGGCCTACAATGAGCAGTTCTTC.